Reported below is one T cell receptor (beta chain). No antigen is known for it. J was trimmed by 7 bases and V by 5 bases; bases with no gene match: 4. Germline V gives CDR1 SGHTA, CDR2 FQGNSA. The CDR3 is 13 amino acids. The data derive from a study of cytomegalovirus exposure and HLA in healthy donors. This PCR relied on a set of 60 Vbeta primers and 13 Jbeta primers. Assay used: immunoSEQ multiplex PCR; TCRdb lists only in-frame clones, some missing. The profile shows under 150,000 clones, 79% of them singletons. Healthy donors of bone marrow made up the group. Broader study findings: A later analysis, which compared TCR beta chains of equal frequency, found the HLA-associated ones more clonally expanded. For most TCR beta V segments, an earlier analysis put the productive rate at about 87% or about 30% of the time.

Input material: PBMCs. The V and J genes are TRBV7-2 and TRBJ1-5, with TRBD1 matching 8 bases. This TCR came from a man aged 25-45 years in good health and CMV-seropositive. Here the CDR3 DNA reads TGTGCCAGCAGCGGACAGGGAAGGCAGCCCCAGCATTTT. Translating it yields CASSGQGRQPQHF. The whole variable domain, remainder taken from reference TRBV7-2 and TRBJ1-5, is GAGVSQSPSNKVTEKGKDVELRCDPISGHTALYWYRQSLGQGLEFLIYFQGNSAPDKSGLPSDRFSAERTGGSVSTLTIQRTQQEDSAVYLCASSGQGRQPQHFGDGTRLSIL.